The 13 T cell receptor beta chains listed next were all sequenced from one sample in a study of T-cell reconstitution after alpha-beta-depleted transplantation in children. Unique molecular identifiers were used in preparing the TCRbeta library. TCRdb passed the PCR reads through MiXCR, listing each CDR3 protein once. The sample shows 400,000 to 550,000 distinct CDR3 sequences, roughly a tenth of them seen only once. Sample: PBMCs, taken before TCRalphabeta/CD19-depleted stem cell transplant. The receptors stem from a child under 10 years old with inherited bone marrow failure, due to receive a stem cell transplant.

A word on this clonotype: Mismatch with germline at one junction end may stem from a read error. The J gene is TRBJ1-1, the V gene TRBV16; D uncertain. Germline V gene data show CDR1 as KGHSY and CDR2 as FQNENV. CDR3 length equals 11 residues. As DNA, the CDR3 is TGTGCCAGCAGCCGGAACGCTGAAGCTTTCTTT. It specifies CASSRNAEAFF.

This clonotype was seen at least ten times. V and J are TRBV12-3 or TRBV12-4 and TRBJ2-7, with a tentative D call TRBD1 (6 bases). This CDR3 has 13 amino acids. V was cut by 5 bases and J by 6 bases, with 14 bases left in between. The CDR3 coding sequence is TGTGCCAGCAGTCCCGCAGGGGTGGGCGAGCAGTACTTC. This sequence encodes CASSPAGVGEQYF.

This clonotype was observed many times. This sequence joins TRBV4-1 and TRBJ2-7, with 9 nucleotides matching TRBD2. CDR1 MGHRA and CDR2 YSYEKL come from the germline V gene. CDR3 length: 15 amino acids. V lost 3 bases to trimming and J lost 3 bases; unmatched junction nucleotides: 6. The CDR3 here is CASSQGGGRDYEQYF. CDR3 coding DNA: TGCGCCAGCAGCCAGGGTGGCGGGAGGGACTACGAGCAGTACTTC.

At least ten counts were recorded for this clonotype. The rearrangement uses TRBV20-1 and TRBJ1-1, with 7 bases fitting TRBD1. J lost 6 bases, V lost 7 bases, and 8 bases had no gene match. The CDR3 is 12 amino acids. The germline gives CDR1 DFQATT, CDR2 SNEGSKA (reference sequence). CDR3 nucleotide sequence: TGCAGTGGGCCCGACAGGGAGGCTGAAGCTTTCTTT. Amino acid sequence: CSGPDREAEAFF.

This clonotype has just a few counts. V gene TRBV19 combines with J gene TRBJ1-5, with D uncertain. The germline V gene encodes CDR1 LNHDA and CDR2 SQIVND (reference sequence). This CDR3 is 14 amino acids long. Trimming removed 3 bases at V and 2 bases at J, with 8 bases between. The CDR3 DNA sequence: TGTGCCAGTAGTATCCCAGTTGGCAATCAGCCCCAGCATTTT. The encoded protein is CASSIPVGNQPQHF.

At least ten counts were recorded for this clonotype. The CDR3 sequence: CSFWGGMETQYF. CDR3 DNA sequence: TGCAGCTTTTGGGGGGGAATGGAGACCCAGTACTTC. The V call is TRBV29-1, the J call TRBJ2-5; the match to TRBD2 covers 7 bases. This CDR3 contains 12 residues. Germline V lookup: CDR1 SQVTM, CDR2 ANQGSEA. V lost 8 bases and J lost 5; bases outside the gene matches: 8.

There are many counts of this clonotype. The gene calls are TRBV27 and TRBJ2-7; no clear D. Germline V gene lookup returns CDR1 MNHEY and CDR2 SMNVEV (reference sequence). The CDR3 spans 15 residues. V was clipped by 4 bases and J by 0 bases, with 13 bases between them. Written as DNA, the CDR3 is TGTGCCAGCAGTTCCGACGGCCTAAACTCCTACGAGCAGTACTTC. Its translation is CASSSDGLNSYEQYF.

Ten or more counts support this clonotype. The chain recombines TRBV29-1 with TRBJ2-3, with D uncertain. The V gene's germline CDR1 is SQVTM and CDR2 ANQGSEA. V was trimmed by 1 base and J by 2 bases, leaving 4 bases between them. This CDR3 has 12 residues. The CDR3 DNA is TGCAGCGTTGAAGGGGCCACAGATACGCAGTATTTT. Its translation: CSVEGATDTQYF.

This clonotype was picked up a small number of times. The chain couples TRBV29-1 to TRBJ2-1; D may be TRBD2 (5 bases). The CDR3 extends over 13 amino acids. Germline CDR1 is SQVTM and CDR2 is ANQGSEA. V shed 6 bases and J shed 9 bases, with 18 bases lying between them. The CDR3 here is CSVLRPLGGEQFF. For the CDR3, the DNA is TGCAGCGTCCTACGGCCGCTTGGAGGTGAGCAGTTCTTC.

The table lists this clonotype with many counts. The rearrangement joins TRBV10-3 to TRBJ2-2; D might be TRBD2 (6 bases). Germline V gene lookup returns CDR1 ENHRY and CDR2 SYGVKD. The CDR3 is 15 residues long. V shed 6 bases and J shed 1 base, with 12 bases lying between them. CDR3 DNA: TGTGCCATCAGCCAGGGTAGCGGGAACACCGGGGAGCTGTTTTTT. Protein product: CAISQGSGNTGELFF.

The rearrangement uses TRBV28 and TRBJ2-7; possibly TRBD2 for D (6 bases). The length of the CDR3 is 16 residues. Germline V gene lookup returns CDR1 MDHEN and CDR2 SYDVKM. The ends were cut back, 6 bases at V and 2 bases at J, with 20 bases in the middle. CDR3 sequence: CASSQDQAGIPYEQYF. Written as DNA, the CDR3 is TGTGCCAGCAGCCAAGATCAAGCGGGTATACCCTACGAGCAGTACTTC. Full variable domain (remainder filled in from reference TRBV28 and TRBJ2-7): DVKVTQSSRYLVKRTGEKVFLECVQDMDHENMFWYRQDPGLGLRLIYFSYDVKMKEKGDIPEGYSVSREKKERFSLILESASTNQTSMYLCASSQDQAGIPYEQYFGPGTRLTVT.

Regarding this clonotype: A much larger clone sits a single nucleotide away, making a read error possible. V usage is TRBV11-2 and J usage is TRBJ2-1; TRBD1 aligns across 7 bases. The ends lost 5 bases at V and 0 bases at J; junction bases unmatched: 1. The CDR3 has 14 amino acids. CDR1 and CDR2 (germline): SGHAT, FQNNGV. The chain's CDR3 is CASSAGGSYNEQFF. The CDR3 DNA follows: TGTGCCAGCAGCGCAGGGGGCTCCTACAATGAGCAGTTCTTC.

This clonotype was found many times. The chain couples TRBV5-1 to TRBJ2-5; 7 nucleotides line up with TRBD1. V lost 2 bases and J lost 4; bases outside the gene matches: 11. Germline CDR1 SGHRS, CDR2 YFSETQ. The CDR3 has 16 residues. CDR3 DNA: TGCGCCAGCAGCTTATACGGACAGGACCGGCGAGAGACCCAGTACTTC. Translating gives CASSLYGQDRRETQYF.